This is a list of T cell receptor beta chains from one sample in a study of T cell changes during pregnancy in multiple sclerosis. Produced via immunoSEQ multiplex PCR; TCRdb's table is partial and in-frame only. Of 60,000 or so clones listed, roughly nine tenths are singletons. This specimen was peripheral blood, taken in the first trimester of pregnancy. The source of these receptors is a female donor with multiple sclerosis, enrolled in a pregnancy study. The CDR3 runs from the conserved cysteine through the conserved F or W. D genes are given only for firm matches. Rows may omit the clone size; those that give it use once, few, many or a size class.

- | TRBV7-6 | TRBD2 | CASSLLLAGETDTQYF
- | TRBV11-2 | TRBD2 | CASRPWGAGNNEQFF
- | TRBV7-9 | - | CASSYLVNYGYTF
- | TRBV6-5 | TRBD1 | CASSSSRGLGGTEAFF
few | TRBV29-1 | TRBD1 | CSVSTGAEAFF
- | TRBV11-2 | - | CASSFGDNSYEQYF
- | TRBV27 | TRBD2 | CASGGGDGANVLTF
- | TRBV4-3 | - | CASSQGWAVDYNEQFF
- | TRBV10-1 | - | CASSESPRAETQYF
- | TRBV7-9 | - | CASSLDGVVEKLFF
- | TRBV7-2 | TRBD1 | CASSLRARGGGYGYTF
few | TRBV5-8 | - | CASVWARAFF
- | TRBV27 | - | CASSFNRDTTEAFF
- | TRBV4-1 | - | CASSQEGQRRGYTF
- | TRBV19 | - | CASSRGWPYEQYF
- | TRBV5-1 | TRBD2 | CASSWGLAGGENEQFF
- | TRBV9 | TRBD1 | CASSVVGGADGYTF
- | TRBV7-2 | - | CASSSRSRALGEKLFF
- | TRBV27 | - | CASSLPSRDFPGIAYNEQFF
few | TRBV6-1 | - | CASGWQDYGYTF
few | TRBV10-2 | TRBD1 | CASSRQGWQPQHF
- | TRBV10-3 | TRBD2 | CAISEALAGGYNEQFF
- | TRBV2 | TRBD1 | CASLVWTGSAGELFF
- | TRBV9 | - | CASSVALGGAFF
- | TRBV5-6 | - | CASSAIWAYGYTF
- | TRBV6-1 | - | CASSEAGGAYGYTF
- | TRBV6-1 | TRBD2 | CASSVQLAGDEQFF
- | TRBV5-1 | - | CASSFENNYGYTF
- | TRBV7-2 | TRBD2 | CASSFPGGRQYF
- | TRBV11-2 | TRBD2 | CASSLDLAGGDTQYF
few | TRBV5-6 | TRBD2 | CATSGLAGDAEQFF
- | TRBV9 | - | CASSVGSSYEQYF
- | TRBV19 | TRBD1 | CASSEAGGKYNEQFF
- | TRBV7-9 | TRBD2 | CASSLVGAGGNYEQYF
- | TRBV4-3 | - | CASSRYRAKGSPLHF
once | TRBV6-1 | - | CASEGLSYEQYF
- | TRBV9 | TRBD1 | CASSADRTESVYGYTF
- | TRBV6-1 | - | CASSEEVTVARVTF
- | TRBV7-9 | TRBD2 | CASTPWLTSGYSYEQYF
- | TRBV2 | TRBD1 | CASGGTALYGYTF
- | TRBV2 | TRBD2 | CASSDLAGGTDTQYF
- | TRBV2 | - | CATAGGDSPLHF
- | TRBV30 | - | CAWSYSLNQPQHF
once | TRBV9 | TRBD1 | CASSSWTGRTKNIQYF
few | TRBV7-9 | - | CASSLQTGSGAREQYF
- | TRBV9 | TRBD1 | CASSASGTGVEKLFF
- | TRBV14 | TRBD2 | CASSQDSSGGSYNEQFF
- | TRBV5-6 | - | CASSSNYEQYF
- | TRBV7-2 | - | CASSEDRSYEQYF
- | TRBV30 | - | CASQGGSGKINEQFF
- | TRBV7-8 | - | CASSLEAPGVYEQYF
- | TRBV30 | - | CAWSVGTTRAEAFF
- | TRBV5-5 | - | CASSLEGHSGNTIYF
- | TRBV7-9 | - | CASSISVNTEAFF
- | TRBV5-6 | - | CASSLRSGVGDTQYF
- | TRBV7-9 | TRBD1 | CASSADRVTGELFF
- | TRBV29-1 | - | CSVSRIRRAVGSTDTQYF